One sample yielded the 9 T cell receptor beta chains listed below, sequenced in a study of molecular identifiers for immune sequencing clone quantification. TCRdb analysed the PCR reads with MiXCR anew, one entry per CDR3 protein. This table has more than 95,000 distinct CDR3 sequences, 20% to 25% appearing once. Sample: naive CD8+ T cells from blood, with Jurkat cell RNA spiked in. Subset: FACS-sorted CD8+CD4-CCR7+CD45RA+ naive T cells. These TCRs come from a human donor in good health. Some libraries in this study had Jurkat cell RNA spiked in.

This clonotype was seen ten or more times. This chain links TRBV7-9 with TRBJ2-5; D is perhaps TRBD1 (5 bases). Germline V gives CDR1 SEHNR, CDR2 FQNEAQ (reference sequence). CDR3 length: 15 residues. V lost 11 bases, J lost 5 bases, and 24 bases lay in between. Here the CDR3 DNA reads TGTGCCTCACTCGATTGGGGCAGGGTGGATGAGACCCAGTACTTC. It codes for CASLDWGRVDETQYF.

This clonotype was detected a few times. The rearrangement links TRBV5-1 to TRBJ2-7, with D maybe TRBD1 (5 bases). Trimming left V 0 bases short and J 6 bases short, with 19 bases between. CDR1 and CDR2 (germline): SGHRS, YFSETQ. The CDR3 extends over 16 amino acids. The CDR3 sequence is CASSLGQGMSWGEQYF. DNA for the CDR3: TGCGCCAGCAGCTTGGGGCAGGGCATGTCTTGGGGCGAGCAGTACTTC.

This clonotype showed up many times. The chain joins TRBV6-2 or TRBV6-3 to TRBJ2-1; 9 bases match TRBD2. J lost 8 bases, V lost 2 bases, and 7 bases had no gene match. This CDR3 comprises 15 residues. Germline assignment: CDR1 MNHEY and CDR2 SVGEGT. CDR3 nucleotides: TGTGCCAGCAGTTACGGTAGCGGGAGTAGAGATGAGCAGTTCTTC. Amino acids: CASSYGSGSRDEQFF.

This clonotype appeared a few times. V usage is TRBV28 and J usage is TRBJ2-2; a weak D match, TRBD1 (5 bases). The CDR3 loop spans 18 amino acids. Trimming left V 6 bases short and J 0 bases short, with 20 bases between. Per the germline V gene, CDR1 is MDHEN and CDR2 is SYDVKM. The CDR3 nucleotides read TGTGCCAGCAGCCATTCAGACAGAACTAAAACGAACACCGGGGAGCTGTTTTTT. Protein sequence: CASSHSDRTKTNTGELFF.

Ten or more counts support this clonotype. The V call is TRBV6-5, the J call TRBJ2-6, with a tentative D call TRBD2 (6 bases). Germline V gene lookup returns CDR1 MNHEY and CDR2 SVGAGI. CDR3 length equals 18 residues. V was pared by 6 bases and J by 0 bases, with 18 bases between. Here the CDR3 DNA reads TGTGCCAGCAGCCTCCTCGCGGGGTCTCTCTCTGGGGCCAACGTCCTGACTTTC. This sequence encodes CASSLLAGSLSGANVLTF.

At least ten counts were recorded for this clonotype. This chain uses TRBV29-1 with TRBJ2-3, with 8 bases that match TRBD2. There are 16 residues in the CDR3. The germline V gene has CDR1 SQVTM and CDR2 ANQGSEA. V gave up 0 bases and J gave up 6 bases; unmatched junction bases: 11. The CDR3 loop reads CSVEDRAGASWDTQYF. CDR3 bases: TGCAGCGTTGAAGATCGAGCGGGGGCAAGCTGGGATACGCAGTATTTT.

The sample holds many counts of this clonotype. This chain uses TRBV2 with TRBJ2-3; TRBD2 matches 10 bases. Trimming removed 2 bases from V and 0 bases from J; junction bases left unmatched: 26. The CDR3 is 24 residues long. Germline V gene lookup returns CDR1 SNHLY and CDR2 FYNNEI. The CDR3 DNA follows: TGTGCCAGCAGTGAATTTCTTGGTTGGGGACTTGAGGCCCTAGCGGGGGCAAGCACAGATACGCAGTATTTT. Amino acids: CASSEFLGWGLEALAGASTDTQYF.

Only one count was recorded for this clonotype. A much more abundant neighbour one base away suggests this may be a read error. The CDR3 ends on some other residue instead of the conserved phenylalanine or tryptophan, so this is likely a read error. The chain has TRBV2 and TRBJ1-2; 7 positions match TRBD1. CDR3 length: 15 residues. V shed 1 base and J 6 bases; nucleotides not matched to a gene: 8. In germline, CDR1 is SNHLY, CDR2 FYNNEI. The CDR3 here is CASSEVPTGSDGYTL. Written as DNA, the CDR3 is TGTGCCAGCAGTGAAGTACCGACAGGGTCGGATGGCTACACCCTC.

This clonotype was counted only a few times. The chain is built from TRBV27 and TRBJ2-1, with 9 positions matching TRBD1. The CDR3 covers 14 residues. In germline, CDR1 is MNHEY, CDR2 SMNVEV (reference sequence). V shed 10 bases and J 6 bases; nucleotides not matched to a gene: 10. CDR3 in amino acids: CATTGTGPRNEQFF. The CDR3 region has the DNA TGTGCCACAACCGGGACAGGGCCTCGCAATGAGCAGTTCTTC.